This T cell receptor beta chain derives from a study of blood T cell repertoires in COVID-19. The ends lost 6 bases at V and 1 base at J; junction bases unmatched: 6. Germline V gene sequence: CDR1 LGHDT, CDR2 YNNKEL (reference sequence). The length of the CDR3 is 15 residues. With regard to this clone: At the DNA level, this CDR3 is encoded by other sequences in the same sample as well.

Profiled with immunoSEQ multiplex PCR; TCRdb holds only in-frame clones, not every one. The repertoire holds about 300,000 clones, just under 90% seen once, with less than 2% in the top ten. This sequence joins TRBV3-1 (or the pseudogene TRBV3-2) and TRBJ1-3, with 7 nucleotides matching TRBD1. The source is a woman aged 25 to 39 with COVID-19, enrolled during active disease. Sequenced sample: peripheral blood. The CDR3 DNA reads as TGTGCCAGCAGTCCTGACAGGGTATCTGGAAACACCATATATTTT. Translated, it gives CASSPDRVSGNTIYF.